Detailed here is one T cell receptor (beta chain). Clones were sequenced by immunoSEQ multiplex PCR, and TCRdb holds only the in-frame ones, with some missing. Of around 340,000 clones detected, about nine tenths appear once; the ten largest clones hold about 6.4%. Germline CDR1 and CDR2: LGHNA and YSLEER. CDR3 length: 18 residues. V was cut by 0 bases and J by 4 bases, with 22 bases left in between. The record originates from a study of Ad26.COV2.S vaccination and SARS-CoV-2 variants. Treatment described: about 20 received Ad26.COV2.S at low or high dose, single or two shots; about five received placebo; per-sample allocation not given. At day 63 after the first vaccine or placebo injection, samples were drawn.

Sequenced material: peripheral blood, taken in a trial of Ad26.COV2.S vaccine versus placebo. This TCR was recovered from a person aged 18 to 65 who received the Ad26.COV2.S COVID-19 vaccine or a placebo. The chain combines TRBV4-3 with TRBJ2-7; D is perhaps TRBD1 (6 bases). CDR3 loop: CASSQEGMGAGGFYEQYF. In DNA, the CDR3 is TGCGCCAGCAGCCAAGAAGGCATGGGGGCAGGCGGCTTTTACGAGCAGTACTTC.